The clone carrying this TCR beta chain was detected only a few times. What it binds is not known. A much larger clone lies one base from this, so it may be a read error. TCR beta CDR3 region amplification was performed from RNA transcripts. First-round RT-PCR targeting the TCR CDR3 was performed with the HTBI primer set. MiXCR, run by TCRdb on the multiplex PCR reads, gives a single entry per CDR3 protein. The sample records fewer than 450,000 distinct CDR3 sequences, approximately 14% being singletons. These data originate in a study of T cells in Graves' hyperthyroidism and ophthalmopathy. The study's findings and limits: Ophthalmopathy, as predicted by the model, came a median roughly 6.5 months after the prediction. Blood also held most thyroid clonotypes expanded beyond 0.001.

Investigators excluded patients with uncontrolled infection, other autoimmune disease, pregnancy or lactation. On the basis of clinical symptoms, serum thyroxine and TRAb, thyroid ultrasound and orbital computed tomography, diagnoses were made. Per the germline V gene, CDR1 is MRHNA and CDR2 is SNTAGT. The CDR3 sequence is 15 residues long. The rearrangement uses TRBV6-4 and TRBJ2-1; possible D gene TRBD1, 5 bases. The end of the DNA is better explained by TRBJ2-7, so the J call may be wrong. The sequenced sample was blood. The source is a woman aged 55 to 70 with Graves' ophthalmopathy. The CDR3, as DNA: TGTGCCAGCAGTGACTCGAATCAGGGTGGGAATGAGCAGTACTTC. Its protein is CASSDSNQGGNEQYF.